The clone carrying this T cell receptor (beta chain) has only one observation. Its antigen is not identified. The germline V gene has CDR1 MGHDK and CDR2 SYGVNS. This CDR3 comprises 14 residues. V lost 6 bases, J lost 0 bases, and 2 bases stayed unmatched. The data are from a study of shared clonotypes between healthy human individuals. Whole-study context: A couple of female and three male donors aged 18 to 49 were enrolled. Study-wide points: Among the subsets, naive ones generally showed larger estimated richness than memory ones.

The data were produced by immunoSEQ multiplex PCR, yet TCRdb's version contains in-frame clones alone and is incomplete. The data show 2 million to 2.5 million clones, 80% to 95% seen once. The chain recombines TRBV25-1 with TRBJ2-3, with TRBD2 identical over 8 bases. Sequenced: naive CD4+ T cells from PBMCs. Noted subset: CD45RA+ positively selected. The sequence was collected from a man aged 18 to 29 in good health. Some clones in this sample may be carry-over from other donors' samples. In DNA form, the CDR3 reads TGTGCCAGCAGACCGGGGGGGAGCACAGATACGCAGTATTTT. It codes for CASRPGGSTDTQYF.